Given below is one T cell receptor beta chain in context. No cognate antigen has been identified for it. One base away there is no much larger clone; base qualities are not given. These data come from a study of T cells after yellow fever vaccination (dated by TCRdb to the late 2010s). Background for the entire study: The SMART-Seq v4 Ultra Low Input RNA kit was used to prepare libraries from fractions with low cell numbers. To track T-cell clones before and after primary and booster YFV17D yellow fever vaccination, bulk TCR alpha and beta repertoires were sequenced longitudinally. Two healthy male donors, one aged 18 to 29 and one aged 30 to 40 years, made up the cohort. Bulk PBMC replicates and cell subsets were isolated from blood drawn at multiple timepoints before and after both primary and secondary immunization. The full study reports these points: The secondary T-cell response was found to be weaker but faster than the primary response, with a peak reached on day 5 rather than on day 15. A small fraction of clonotypes appeared in both the CD4 and CD8 compartments, likely as a result of convergent recombination. Because only a couple of donors were included in the study, the extent to which the findings can be generalized is limited. After the booster, most of the clones that had expanded following primary vaccination were detected again (96% of CD4 and roughly nine tenths of CD8), which suggests that memory was broadly maintained. FACS-sorted repertoires could contain abundant contaminating clonotypes from the bulk population, so computational filtering was required.

This specimen's treatment or condition label, interpreted: live attenuated yellow fever vaccine strain. PBMCs were isolated from peripheral blood using a standard Ficoll-Paque protocol. CD4 and CD8 T-cell fractions were isolated with Dynabeads CD4 and CD8 positive selection kits. TriZol was used to extract RNA from bulk PBMCs, from CD4 and CD8 fractions, and from dextramer-positive and dextramer-negative fractions. Sequencing relied on an Illumina NovaSeq 6000. TCR cDNA was made using 5'RACE template switching, a step that added a universal primer site and unique molecular identifiers. cDNA synthesis was primed from both the TCR alpha and TCR beta constant segments. Library amplification involved two PCR steps, and the second step added sample barcodes and sequencing adapters. Sequencing of libraries was performed on Illumina HiSeq 2500 (2x100 bp) or NovaSeq (2x150 bp). On the authors' methods: MIGEC handled demultiplexing of reads and collapsing into UMI consensus sequences, while MiXCR performed V(D)J alignment. Vaccine-responding clonotypes were defined with edgeR using replicate PBMC samples, requiring FDR below 0.01 and a log2 fold change above 5 up to day 15. Bulk clonotypes were assigned CD4 or CD8 identity according to which sequenced CD4 or CD8 repertoire held them at higher abundance. The raw public data were reprocessed by TCRdb itself: fastp quality trimming at Q25, MiXCR clonotype calling, in-frame beta chains only. Rows merge per CDR3 protein into single entries with the most common DNA and genes. The V and J calls were not made by the authors but by TCRdb's processing. A total of more than 95,000 distinct CDR3 sequences appear in this sample, about 8.8% of them only once. The top ten clonotypes cover almost 40% of the sample.

According to the germline V gene, CDR1 reads SGHTA and CDR2 reads FQGNSA. The CDR3 runs 15 amino acids, cysteine and phenylalanine included. The DNA shown is the 45-base CDR3, in frame from base 1. Germline trimming amounts to 3 bases on V and 3 bases on J, with 6 as the count of junction bases outside the gene matches. The sample consisted of CD8+ T cells sorted from PBMCs, taken on the day of the yellow fever booster vaccination. Here the chain combines TRBV7-2 and TRBJ2-3; the central 7 bases match TRBD2. The clonotype originates from a man aged 18 to 30 who received the YFV17D yellow fever vaccine. The encoded CDR3 is CASSFVGGGTDTQYF. Here is the DNA: TGTGCCAGCAGCTTCGTGGGGGGGGGAACAGATACGCAGTATTTT.